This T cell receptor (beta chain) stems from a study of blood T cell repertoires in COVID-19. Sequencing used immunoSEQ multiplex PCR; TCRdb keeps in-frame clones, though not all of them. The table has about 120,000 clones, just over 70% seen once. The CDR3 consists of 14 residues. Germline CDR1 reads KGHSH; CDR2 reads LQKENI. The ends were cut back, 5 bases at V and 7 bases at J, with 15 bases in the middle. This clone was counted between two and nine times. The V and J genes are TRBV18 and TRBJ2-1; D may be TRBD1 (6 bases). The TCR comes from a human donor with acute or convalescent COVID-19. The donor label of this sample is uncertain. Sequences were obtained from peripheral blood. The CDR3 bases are TGTGCCAGCTCATCTGGGCTACAGGGAAATGAGCAGTTCTTC. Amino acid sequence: CASSSGLQGNEQFF.